These 20 T cell receptor beta chains were all obtained from the same sample, sequenced in a study of cytomegalovirus exposure and HLA in healthy donors. PCR amplification relied on 60 Vbeta primers (plus 13 Jbeta primers). TCRdb's copy holds only in-frame clones and misses some; the assay was immunoSEQ multiplex PCR. The data hold 130,000 to 150,000 clones, with 73% observed a single time. Sequences were obtained from PBMCs. Receptors were obtained from a woman aged 40 to 50 in good health and CMV-seronegative.

V is TRBV9 and J is TRBJ2-1; maybe TRBD1 (5 bases). CDR1 is SGDLS and CDR2 is YYNGEE in the germline V gene. V was pared by 0 bases and J by 11 bases, with 18 bases between. There are 15 residues in the CDR3. CDR3 residues: CASSVDVDPGNKQFF. CDR3 nucleotides: TGTGCCAGCAGCGTAGACGTGGATCCAGGGAATAAGCAGTTCTTC.

This clone came up once. The chain couples TRBV5-1 to TRBJ2-7, with 11 bases matching TRBD2. Trimming took 0 bases from V and 4 from J; bases not matched to a gene: 6. The CDR3 has 16 residues. Germline lookup yields CDR1 SGHRS and CDR2 YFSETQ. The CDR3 DNA is TGCGCCAGCAGCTTGGCCTCTAGCGGGGGGTGGTACGAGCAGTACTTC. This gives the protein CASSLASSGGWYEQYF. Based on the CDR3 plus reference TRBV5-1 and TRBJ2-7, the full variable domain is KAGVTQTPRYLIKTRGQQVTLSCSPISGHRSVSWYQQTPGQGLQFLFEYFSETQRNKGNFPGRFSGRQFSNSRSEMNVSTLELGDSALYLCASSLASSGGWYEQYFGPGTRLTVT.

This clone has only one observation. This chain links TRBV27 with TRBJ1-1, with 7 nucleotides matching TRBD1. J lost 3 bases, V lost 8 bases, and 9 bases had no gene match. The CDR3 length is 14 residues. CDR1 MNHEY and CDR2 SMNVEV come from the germline V gene (reference sequence). For the CDR3, the DNA is TGTGCCAGCTGGAGACAGGGTTTGGACACTGAAGCTTTCTTT. Protein sequence: CASWRQGLDTEAFF.

CDR3 in amino acids: CASSTRLAGVGETQYF. CDR3 in DNA: TGTGCCAGCAGCACCCGGCTAGCGGGGGTTGGAGAGACCCAGTACTTC. The V call is TRBV13, the J call TRBJ2-5, with TRBD2 matching over 10 bases. This CDR3 spans 16 amino acids. Per the germline V gene, CDR1 is PRHDT and CDR2 is FYEKMQ (reference sequence). V trimming: 5 bases; J trimming: 4 bases; junction bases outside the gene matches: 10.

This clone was picked up one time. This chain uses TRBV5-1 with TRBJ2-2, with TRBD1 matching 8 bases. The CDR3 sequence is 14 residues long. V gave up 7 bases and J gave up 5 bases; unmatched junction bases: 7. CDR1 and CDR2 (germline): SGHRS, YFSETQ. The CDR3: CASSNTGGTGELFF. The CDR3 DNA reads TGCGCCAGCTCGAATACAGGGGGTACCGGGGAGCTGTTTTTT.

In its sample, this clone was seen once. This rearrangement joins TRBV5-4 to TRBJ1-1; maybe TRBD1 (6 bases). V lost 4 bases and J 1 base, leaving 11 bases between the germline ends. The CDR3 extends over 14 amino acids. Germline V gives CDR1 SGHNT, CDR2 YYREEE (reference sequence). CDR3 nucleotide sequence: TGTGCCAGCAGCCAATCACAGGGGAACACTGAAGCTTTCTTT. The encoded protein is CASSQSQGNTEAFF.

The V gene is TRBV27, the J gene TRBJ2-7, with no clear D. The CDR3 totals 16 residues. Germline CDR1 reads MNHEY; CDR2 reads SMNVEV (reference sequence). Trimming took 4 bases from V and 7 from J, leaving 23 bases between them. The CDR3 sequence: CASSSPGKSGSWEQYF. The CDR3 bases are TGTGCCAGCAGTTCCCCCGGCAAGTCAGGCTCGTGGGAGCAGTACTTC.

The J gene is TRBJ1-5, the V gene TRBV7-2; TRBD1 might be the D (6 bases). The CDR3 is 16 amino acids. Trimming left V 2 bases short and J 2 bases short, with 13 bases between. Germline V gene lookup returns CDR1 SGHTA and CDR2 FQGNSA. CDR3 nucleotide sequence: TGTGCCAGCAGCTTAAACCAGGGGTATGGCAATCAGCCCCAGCATTTT. This encodes CASSLNQGYGNQPQHF.

The J gene is TRBJ1-5, the V gene TRBV19, with TRBD1 matching 9 bases. In germline, CDR1 is LNHDA, CDR2 SQIVND (reference sequence). V dropped 5 bases and J dropped 2; count of bases not matched to a gene: 4. The CDR3 extends over 15 amino acids. The CDR3 nucleotides are TGTGCCAGTAGTGTGACAGGGGGTGGCAATCAGCCCCAGCATTTT. Its translation: CASSVTGGGNQPQHF.

The chain has TRBV23-1 and TRBJ2-7, with a possible D match to TRBD1 (5 bases). TRBV23-1 is an open reading frame whose function is uncertain. The CDR3 loop spans 15 amino acids. Trimming took off 2 bases at V and 4 bases at J, with 15 bases between the two ends. CDR3 residues: CASSQKRGTDYEQYV. The CDR3 DNA follows: TGCGCCAGCAGTCAAAAAAGGGGTACAGATTACGAGCAGTACGTC.

The chain recombines TRBV29-1 with TRBJ1-2, with 11 bases fitting TRBD1. Germline trimming cut 7 bases from V and 5 bases from J; bases unmatched to any gene: 12. The CDR3 has 15 amino acids. CDR1 is SQVTM and CDR2 is ANQGSEA in the germline V gene. As DNA, the CDR3 is TGCAGCGCTATAATACCGGGACAGGGGGAATATGGCTACACCTTC. Protein sequence: CSAIIPGQGEYGYTF.

This clone was counted between two and nine times. This chain uses TRBV11-2 with TRBJ1-1; D is perhaps TRBD1 (5 bases). V lost 5 bases and J 5 bases, leaving 21 bases between the germline ends. The CDR3 has 16 amino acids. Germline CDR1 and CDR2: SGHAT and FQNNGV. In nucleotides, the CDR3 is TGTGCCAGCAGCCCTCACCCACAGGACATACGGACTGAAGCTTTCTTT. This sequence encodes CASSPHPQDIRTEAFF.

The gene calls are TRBV5-4 and TRBJ1-3; D unresolved. Per the germline V gene, CDR1 is SGHNT and CDR2 is YYREEE (reference sequence). CDR3 size: 14 residues. Trimming stripped 9 bases from V and 4 bases from J, with 17 bases between. CDR3 region: CATRPGSAGNTIYF. CDR3 DNA: TGTGCCACTCGGCCGGGTTCTGCAGGAAACACCATATATTTT.

A single count supports this clone. The chain links TRBV6-1 to TRBJ1-5; possibly TRBD1 for D (6 bases). Per germline, CDR1 MNHNS and CDR2 SASEGT. V was trimmed by 7 bases and J by 6 bases, leaving 19 bases between them. The CDR3 length is 15 residues. CDR3 protein: CASTDFGRGSQPQHF. CDR3 nucleotides: TGTGCCAGCACCGACTTTGGCAGGGGATCTCAGCCCCAGCATTTT.

J is TRBJ1-2 and V is TRBV5-4; 8 nucleotides align to TRBD1. This CDR3 region has 15 residues. V shed 3 bases and J 5 bases; nucleotides not matched to a gene: 9. Germline V lookup: CDR1 SGHNT, CDR2 YYREEE (reference sequence). CDR3 residues: CASSWGQDFEYGYTF. In DNA form, the CDR3 reads TGTGCCAGCAGCTGGGGACAGGATTTCGAATATGGCTACACCTTC.

This chain joins TRBV6-1 and TRBJ2-7; no clear D. Trimming took 1 base from V and 3 from J, leaving 10 bases between them. The CDR3 is made up of 14 amino acids. Germline V gene lookup returns CDR1 MNHNS and CDR2 SASEGT. CDR3 sequence (DNA): TGTGCCAGCAGTGAAGGCGCGGCGGTCTACGAGCAGTACGTC. Translation: CASSEGAAVYEQYV.

V and J are TRBV6-1 and TRBJ2-5; no definite D call. The germline V and J ends were trimmed by 2 bases and 1 base, with 11 bases remaining between them. CDR1 MNHNS and CDR2 SASEGT come from the germline V gene. There are 15 residues in the CDR3. As DNA, the CDR3 is TGTGCCAGCAGTGAAATTAGGAGAGTCCAAGAGACCCAGTACTTC. This translates into CASSEIRRVQETQYF.

The table lists this clone with a few counts. The chain recombines TRBV2 with TRBJ1-1, with 9 bases aligning to TRBD1. The CDR3 is made up of 19 amino acids. The V gene's germline CDR1 is SNHLY and CDR2 FYNNEI. V was pared by 0 bases and J by 3 bases, with 14 bases of the junction left unmatched. The CDR3 loop reads CASSEAWRGQGRHYTEAFF. In DNA form, the CDR3 reads TGTGCCAGCAGTGAAGCTTGGAGGGGACAGGGAAGGCATTACACTGAAGCTTTCTTT.

This chain uses TRBV4-3 with TRBJ2-5; D is possibly TRBD2 (6 bases). This CDR3 region has 18 residues. CDR1 and CDR2 from the germline V gene are LGHNA and YSLEER. The V end was cut by 1 base, the J end by 6 bases, with 24 bases between. The CDR3 nucleotides are TGCGCCAGCAGCCAAGTTAGGTACGGACGTGCGCGCGGGAAGACCCAGTACTTC. Translating gives CASSQVRYGRARGKTQYF.

The chain couples TRBV6-4 to TRBJ2-1; TRBD2 might be the D (6 bases). Germline V gene lookup returns CDR1 MRHNA and CDR2 SNTAGT. CDR3 length: 14 amino acids. V lost 5 bases, J lost 8 bases, and 16 bases lay in between. The CDR3 coding sequence is TGTGCCAGCAGTACATCCGGGGGAGGCGATGAGCAGTTCTTC. Translation gives CASSTSGGGDEQFF.